Sequencing of this TCR beta chain was carried out in a study of cytomegalovirus exposure and HLA in healthy donors. Remarks on this clone: The antigen is not known.

The CDR3 is made up of 13 amino acids. V lost 3 bases and J 2 bases, leaving 7 bases between the germline ends. Germline loops: CDR1 SGHTA, CDR2 FQGNSA. General observations from the study: A later analysis found common viral pathogens apparently linked to several of the most significant clusters. Of the V segments, some could not be distinguished, including TRBV6-2 and TRBV6-3, and were excluded. The availability of immune exposure information extended only to CMV serostatus. In a later analysis, specific HLA alleles were associated with 15,000 to 20,000 TCR beta sequences at a 0.05 false discovery rate.

PCR primers comprised 60 Vbeta and 13 Jbeta primers. Only in-frame clones appear in the TCRdb table, and some are missing; sequencing was by immunoSEQ multiplex PCR. The sample gives more than 55,000 clones, 74% of which show up once; roughly 10% is in the top ten. The V and J genes are TRBV7-2 and TRBJ1-2, with D unresolved. This sequence was found in a woman aged 60-75 years in good health and CMV-seropositive. Sequenced material: PBMCs. The CDR3 region has the DNA TGTGCCAGCAGCTTCGGGAGAAACTATGGCTACACCTTC. This gives the protein CASSFGRNYGYTF.